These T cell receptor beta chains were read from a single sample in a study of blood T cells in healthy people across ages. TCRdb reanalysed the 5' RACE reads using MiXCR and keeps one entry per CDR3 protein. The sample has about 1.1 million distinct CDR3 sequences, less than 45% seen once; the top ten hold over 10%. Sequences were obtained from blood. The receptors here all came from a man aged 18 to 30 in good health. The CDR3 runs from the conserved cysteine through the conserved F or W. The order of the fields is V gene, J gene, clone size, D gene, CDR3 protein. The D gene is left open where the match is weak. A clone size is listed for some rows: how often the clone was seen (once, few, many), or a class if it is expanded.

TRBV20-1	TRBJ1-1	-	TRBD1	CSAPRQGAKVNTEAFF
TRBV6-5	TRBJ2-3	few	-	CASSSQRGDTQYF
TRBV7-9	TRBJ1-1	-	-	CASSTLVKMNTEAFF
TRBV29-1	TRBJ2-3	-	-	CSAHRDPSSTDTQYF
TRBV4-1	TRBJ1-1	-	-	CASSQPLVGAEAFF
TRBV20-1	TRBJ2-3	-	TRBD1	CSAPDRGGTQYF
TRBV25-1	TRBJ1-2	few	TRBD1	CASGPEGQGYGYTF
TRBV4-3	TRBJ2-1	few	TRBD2	CASSQDIVPGLGNEQFF
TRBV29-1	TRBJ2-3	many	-	CSVGDTQYF
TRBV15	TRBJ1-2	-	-	CATSGDLSAYGYTF
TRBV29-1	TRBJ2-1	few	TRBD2	CSVAPSGGPYNEQFF
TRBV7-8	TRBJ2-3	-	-	CASSLAAGPDVNTQYF
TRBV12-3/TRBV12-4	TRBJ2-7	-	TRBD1	CASSGQGPSYNEQYF
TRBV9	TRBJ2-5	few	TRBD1	CASNRGEQETQYF
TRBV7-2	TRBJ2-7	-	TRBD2	CASSTRTSGPYEQYF
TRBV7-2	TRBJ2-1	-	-	CASSLIPVPTDEQFF
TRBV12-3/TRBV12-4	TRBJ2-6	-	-	CASSLGIGGANVLTF
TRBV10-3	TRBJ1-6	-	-	CAIQVERYNSPLHF
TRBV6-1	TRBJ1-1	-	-	CASTLGHLTEAFF
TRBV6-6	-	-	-	CASSYSDGGSYNEQYF
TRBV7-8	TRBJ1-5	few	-	CASSLNRDADYQPQHF
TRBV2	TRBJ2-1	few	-	CASSVVGVGGYNEQFF
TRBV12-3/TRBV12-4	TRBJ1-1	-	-	CASTRDLRAFF
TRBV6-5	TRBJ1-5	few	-	CASSRNRDSNQPQHF